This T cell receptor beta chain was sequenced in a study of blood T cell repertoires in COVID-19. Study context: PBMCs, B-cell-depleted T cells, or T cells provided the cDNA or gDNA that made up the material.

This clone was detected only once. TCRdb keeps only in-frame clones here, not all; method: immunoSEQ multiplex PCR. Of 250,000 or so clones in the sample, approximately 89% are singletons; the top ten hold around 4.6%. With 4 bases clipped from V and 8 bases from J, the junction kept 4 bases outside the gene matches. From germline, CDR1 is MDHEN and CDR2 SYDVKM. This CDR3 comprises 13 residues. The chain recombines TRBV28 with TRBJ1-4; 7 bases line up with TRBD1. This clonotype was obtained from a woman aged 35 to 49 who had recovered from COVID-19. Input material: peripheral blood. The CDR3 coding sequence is TGTGCCAGCAGTTCCTCCAGGGGGGAAAAACTGTTTTTT. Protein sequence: CASSSSRGEKLFF.